What follows describes a single TCR beta chain. Clones were sequenced by immunoSEQ multiplex PCR, and TCRdb holds only the in-frame ones, with some missing. Seen here are 50,000 to 65,000 clones, approximately 93% observed once, and the top ten hold 2.5% to 4%. The V gene end was trimmed by 4 bases and the J gene end by 5 bases; junction bases not matched to a gene: 14. CDR3 length: 19 amino acids. Germline assignment: CDR1 KGHSH and CDR2 LQKENI. The data derive from a study of T cell changes during pregnancy in multiple sclerosis. Material: CD8+ T cells from peripheral blood mononuclear cells, obtained in the second trimester of pregnancy. The chain carries TRBV18 and TRBJ2-7; 16 bases are a match to TRBD2. This TCR was sampled from a female donor with multiple sclerosis, enrolled in a pregnancy study. CDR3 in amino acids: CASSQTYAGTSGRAHEQYF. CDR3 nucleotide sequence: TGTGCCAGCTCACAAACCTACGCCGGGACTAGCGGGAGGGCCCACGAGCAGTACTTC.